Reported below is one TCR beta chain. CDR1 SGHRS and CDR2 YFSETQ come from the germline V gene. The CDR3 is 15 amino acids. Trimming stripped 4 bases from V and 4 bases from J, with 17 bases between. The data belong to a study of blood T cell repertoires in COVID-19. On the study more broadly: Samples taken during acute and convalescent COVID-19 were collected in the United States, Italy and Spain.

TCRdb keeps only in-frame clones here, not all; method: immunoSEQ multiplex PCR. The table includes approximately 31,000 clones, 90% to 95% detected once. The V gene is TRBV5-1, the J gene TRBJ1-2, with a weak D call TRBD1 (6 bases). The sequenced sample consisted of peripheral blood. The clonotype was recovered from a human donor in a cohort sampled during active COVID-19. The CDR3 region has the DNA TGCGCCAGCAGCCCCCAAGGTCAGGGGACCTATGGCTACACCTTC. This codes for CASSPQGQGTYGYTF.